This T cell receptor (beta chain) emerged from a study of blood T cell repertoires in COVID-19 (dated by TCRdb to between 2020 and 2021). The study in broad terms: Collaborator samples came from the United States, Italy and Spain and covered acute and convalescent phases of COVID-19. The samples were drawn from two sources: the first 160 participants of the ongoing ImmuneRACE study, and over 950 subjects contributed by 6 global collaborators. Subjects who had been exposed to COVID-19, were actively infected with it, or had recovered from it provided the deeply sampled blood TCRbeta repertoires that made up the dataset. The repertoires were made available in a free public database intended to serve as a resource for research on the immune response to SARS-CoV-2. The material from the prospective study consisted of cDNA or gDNA derived from T cells, B-cell-depleted T cells, or PBMCs. Where HLA class I and class II types were available, the types were taken from metadata supplied by the sample provider, not from assay-based typing. The sample metadata nearly always contained a de-identified subject ID, COVID-19 status, age in years and sex. General study outcomes and caveats: The amount of clinical and demographic metadata varied by source and participant and was provided uncurated.

The junction carries 13 bases between V and J, which are trimmed by 2 bases and 3 bases respectively. The CDR3 sequence holds 16 residues, the cysteine and phenylalanine included. Here the CDR3 DNA is all that survives: 48 bases in frame from base 1. Taken from the germline V gene, the CDR1 and CDR2 loops are KGHSH and LQKENI. A remark on this clone: Its recognized antigen is unknown. One base away there is no much larger clone; base qualities are not given.

TCRbeta CDR3 regions were amplified from genomic DNA by means of the immunoSEQ Assay, a bias-controlled multiplex PCR. The study's processing was this. The number of nucleated cells in each sample was estimated by amplification of reference gene primers within the assay. To quantify the absolute abundance of each unique TCRbeta CDR3 rearrangement, sequence reads were collapsed and filtered. For each sample, productive Simpson clonality was calculated as the square root of Simpson's diversity index over productive rearrangements. This is the immuneACCESS table as TCRdb keeps it, with only in-frame sequences that have V and J called. A part of the clones is gone; compared with another copy, unresolved V genes explain less than half, and the rest is unexplained. That table is the source of V, J and clone size, and D and trimming were worked out from the DNA. Counted in this sample were 250,000 to 300,000 clones; approximately 86% of them appeared once. The ten largest clones capture roughly 2% of the sample.

Each collaborating institution followed its own protocols to collect whole blood in K2EDTA tubes. For TCRbeta analysis, collaborators shipped samples in one of three forms: frozen whole blood, isolated PBMCs, or DNA extracted from either of those sample types. This clonotype was obtained from a man aged 25 to 45 with active or convalescent COVID-19. The rearranged segments are TRBV18 and TRBJ1-4; the D gene is unclear. The sample consisted of peripheral blood. This receptor has the CDR3 CASSPGPSQANEKLFF. DNA sequence: TGTGCCAGCTCACCAGGCCCCTCGCAGGCTAATGAAAAACTGTTTTTT.